A selection of T cell receptor beta chains follows, all from one sample in a study of blood T cell repertoires in COVID-19. Assay used: immunoSEQ multiplex PCR; TCRdb lists only in-frame clones, some missing. This sample yields around 170,000 clones, of which around 84% are seen a single time; 5.5% to 7% belongs to the top ten. The sample was peripheral blood. These receptors came from a man over 45 with active or convalescent COVID-19. The CDR3 runs from the conserved cysteine through the conserved F or W. D genes are given only for firm matches. The size field is filled for only some rows; it gives once, few, many or a size class.

d_gene	v_gene	j_gene	abundance	CDR3aa	CDR3nt
TRBD2	TRBV20-1	TRBJ2-5	-	CSASDRASGKETQYF	TGCAGTGCTAGTGATCGGGCTAGCGGGAAGGAGACCCAGTACTTC
TRBD1	TRBV11-2	TRBJ1-2	-	CASSLGQGYGYTF	TGTGCCAGCAGCCTAGGACAGGGCTATGGCTACACCTTC
-	TRBV21-1	TRBJ1-2	-	CAGSRGVLYTF	TGTGCCGGATCGCGGGGGGTCCTCTACACCTTC
-	TRBV27	TRBJ2-7	once	CASSRPGHNYEQYF	TGTGCCAGCAGCCGGCCGGGACACAACTACGAGCAGTACTTC
-	TRBV28	TRBJ2-3	-	CASSSSGEDTQYF	TGTGCCAGCAGTAGTAGCGGAGAAGATACGCAGTATTTT
-	TRBV2	TRBJ2-3	-	CASLGGAIGGTQYF	TGTGCCAGCCTTGGTGGGGCCATCGGGGGTACGCAGTATTTT
-	TRBV7-6	TRBJ1-1	-	CASSFLTEAFF	TGTGCCAGCAGCTTCCTGACTGAAGCTTTCTTT
-	TRBV19	TRBJ1-2	-	CASSMSGTKVNYGYTF	TGTGCCAGTAGTATGTCCGGGACAAAAGTTAACTATGGCTACACCTTC
TRBD2	TRBV24-1	TRBJ2-7	-	CATSDWGLAGTYEQYF	TGTGCCACCAGTGACTGGGGACTAGCGGGAACCTACGAGCAGTACTTC
-	TRBV6-1	TRBJ2-1	-	CASSDRGAGNEQFF	TGTGCCAGCAGTGACCGGGGGGCAGGCAATGAGCAGTTCTTC
-	TRBV5-1	TRBJ2-7	-	CASSGNEQGNVYEQYF	TGCGCCAGCAGCGGAAATGAGCAGGGGAATGTCTACGAGCAGTACTTC
TRBD1	TRBV19	TRBJ2-1	-	CASTGQGVGEQFF	TGTGCCAGTACAGGGCAGGGGGTAGGTGAGCAGTTCTTC
-	TRBV12-3/TRBV12-4	TRBJ1-4	-	CASSRVEGEKLFF	TGTGCCAGCAGTCGGGTCGAGGGTGAAAAACTGTTTTTT
-	TRBV2	TRBJ2-7	-	CASREGGEQYF	TGTGCCAGCAGGGAAGGAGGGGAGCAGTACTTC
TRBD1	TRBV28	TRBJ2-7	few	CASSSRTGGLTKEQYF	TGTGCCAGCAGTTCCCGGACAGGGGGATTAACTAAGGAGCAGTACTTC
-	TRBV24-1	TRBJ1-5	few	CATSSGWGGSNQPQHF	TGTGCCACCAGTAGCGGTTGGGGTGGTAGCAATCAGCCCCAGCATTTT
-	TRBV5-1	TRBJ2-6	once	CASSFKVRQGGSGANVLTF	TGCGCCAGCAGCTTTAAAGTGAGACAGGGAGGCTCTGGGGCCAACGTCCTGACTTTC
TRBD1	TRBV11-2	TRBJ2-3	-	CASNPTTGTRGTQYF	TGTGCCAGCAACCCCACGACAGGGACAAGAGGTACGCAGTATTTT